This T cell receptor beta chain was obtained from a study of radiotherapy plus CTLA-4 blockade in lung cancer. About the study: Objective responses were recorded in around a sixth of patients, with disease control recorded in about 29%. Overall study findings and caveats: Tumor-derived TCR clones expanded in blood after radiotherapy plus ipilimumab. In blood, early T cell clone dynamics reportedly predicted response best, together with interferon-beta.

The CDR3 spans 18 residues. Germline CDR1 and CDR2: LNHNV and YYDKDF (reference sequence). V shed 1 base and J shed 0 bases, with 16 bases lying between them. Assay: immunoSEQ multiplex PCR; the TCRdb copy retains only in-frame clones and omits some. The sample lists tens of thousands of clones, around 87% occurring once. Regarding this clone: What it recognizes is unknown.

The specimen was peripheral blood, collected from a patient treated with radiotherapy plus ipilimumab. The rearrangement joins TRBV15 to TRBJ2-1; D unclear. This sequence was found in a human donor with non-small cell lung cancer that progressed on radiotherapy plus ipilimumab. CDR3 residues: CATSRGSGLISSYNEQFF. CDR3 DNA sequence: TGTGCCACCAGCAGAGGGAGTGGGCTCATTAGCTCCTACAATGAGCAGTTCTTC.